Presented here are 23 T cell receptor beta chains from one specimen sequenced in a study of tumor-infiltrating lymphocytes in primary liver carcinoma. A primer matching the constant region was used to make TCR beta cDNA from approximately 0.45 ug of total RNA. Employing slightly modified ARM-PCR, three nested multiplex PCR rounds were run, and these gave rise to the TCR beta libraries. Amplification in the first two PCR rounds was performed using TRBV1-TRBV30 forward primers and a C-beta reverse primer for around 10 cycles each. Using its own MiXCR run on the multiplex PCR reads, TCRdb lists one record per CDR3 protein. The table lists roughly 100,000 distinct CDR3 sequences, roughly 85% of them singletons, with roughly a fifth in the top ten. Investigators took RNA and DNA out together from about 20-30 mg of unsorted bulk tissue. The sequencing input was liver tumor tissue from sampling region 3. This sample's subset: tumor region T3, left-lateral pole. The receptors come from a man between 40 and 49 years old with primary liver carcinoma and hepatitis B virus infection.

On this clonotype itself: A read error may account for a junction end that differs from germline. The chain is built from TRBV29-1 and TRBJ1-1, with D unclear. The CDR3 totals 15 residues. The germline CDR1 and CDR2 sequences are SQVTM and ANQGSEA. CDR3 residues: CSLEAEWGMNTEAFF. In DNA, the CDR3 is TGCAGCCTTGAAGCAGAGTGGGGAATGAACACTGAAGCTTTCTTT.

This clonotype was counted many times. This chain links TRBV24-1 with TRBJ2-1; possibly TRBD1 or TRBD2 for D (7 bases each). The CDR3 covers 15 residues. Between the trimmed V and J ends, which lost 10 bases and 0 bases, there was a span of 15 bases. The V gene's germline CDR1 is KGHDR and CDR2 SFDVKD. CDR3 amino acids: CATSGGGSSYNEQFF. The CDR3 DNA reads TGTGCCACTTCAGGGGGGGGGAGCTCCTACAATGAGCAGTTCTTC.

This clonotype occurred a few times. The J gene is TRBJ2-7, the V gene TRBV6-2 or TRBV6-3, with TRBD2 matching 8 bases. Germline CDR1 reads MNHEY; CDR2 reads SVGEGT. The CDR3 covers 17 residues. V was clipped by 8 bases and J by 0 bases; unmatched bases: 15. The CDR3 here is CASCIGREGDLSYEQYF. The CDR3 nucleotides are TGTGCCAGCTGTATCGGGAGGGAAGGGGATCTCTCCTACGAGCAGTACTTC.

In the case of this clonotype: Likely a read error: the CDR3 ends without its conserved phenylalanine or tryptophan. Because the CDR3's place on the DNA is in doubt, the DNA is left out and the CDR3 is given as listed by TCRdb. The chain has TRBV6-5 and TRBJ2-5; the DNA was not compared with TRBD2, the D call given in the table. The CDR3 length equals 16 residues, ends included. Per germline, CDR1 MNHEY and CDR2 SVGAGI. This CDR3 is CASSPGGGREVITQYL.

A word on this clonotype: An end of the junction differs from the germline gene, which may be a read error. This chain uses TRBV12-3 or TRBV12-4 with TRBJ2-2, with D tentatively TRBD2 (5 bases). The CDR3 totals 16 residues. CDR3 DNA: TGTGCCAGCAGTTTAGCTCCAGCGTGTGTGACCGGGGAACTGTTTTTT. Residues: CASSLAPACVTGELFF.

Points on this clonotype: The junction and the germline gene differ at one end; a read error may be behind it. This chain joins TRBV5-5 and TRBJ2-7, with TRBD1 identical over 12 bases. Germline assignment: CDR1 SGHKS and CDR2 YYEKEE (reference sequence). There are 15 residues in the CDR3. The CDR3 here is CASSLSGTGGSERYF. CDR3 nucleotide sequence: TGTGCCAGCAGCTTGTCCGGGACAGGGGGCAGCGAGCGGTACTTC.

Concerning this clonotype itself: One junction end does not reproduce the germline sequence, and a read error may be involved. V is TRBV10-3 and J is TRBJ2-3, with 12 bases that match TRBD2. This CDR3 spans 18 amino acids. Germline CDR1 reads ENHRY; CDR2 reads SYGVKD. The CDR3 reads CAISESLAGGPRADTQYF. The CDR3 DNA sequence: TGTGCCATCAGTGAGTCTCTAGCGGGAGGGCCCCGCGCAGATACACAGTATTTT.

This chain connects TRBV5-1 to TRBJ2-5; 7 nucleotides match TRBD1. J was trimmed by 2 bases and V by 4 bases; bases with no gene match: 5. Germline values: CDR1 SGHRS, CDR2 YFSETQ. The CDR3 is made up of 14 amino acids. CDR3: CASSDRVGQETQYF. The DNA for the CDR3 is TGCGCCAGCAGCGACAGGGTTGGGCAAGAGACCCAGTACTTC.

V usage is TRBV4-2 and J usage is TRBJ2-7, with TRBD2 matching 9 bases. The junction had 8 bases not matched to a gene; V was cut back by 3 bases and J by 5 bases. The CDR3 runs 15 residues. CDR1 is LGHNA, CDR2 YNFKEQ, per germline. The CDR3, as DNA: TGTGCCAGCAGCCAGGGTGCTAGCGGGAACAACGAGCAGTACTTC. Its translation is CASSQGASGNNEQYF.

As concerns this clonotype: A much bigger clone sits one base away, suggesting this may be a read error. The genes are TRBV5-1 and TRBJ2-7; either TRBD1 or TRBD2 may fit D (6 bases each). The CDR3 sequence is 15 residues long. In germline, CDR1 is SGHRS, CDR2 YFSETQ. CDR3 sequence: CVSSSSGDNLYEQYF. The CDR3 coding sequence is TGCGTCAGCAGCTCTTCGGGGGACAACCTCTACGAGCAGTACTTC.

The chain combines TRBV11-2 with TRBJ2-2, with a weak D call TRBD1 (6 bases). Germline loops: CDR1 SGHAT, CDR2 FQNNGV. V lost 5 bases and J lost 9, with 22 bases in between. CDR3 length: 16 amino acids. The CDR3 reads CASSLQGFSGAWELFF. CDR3 nucleotide sequence: TGTGCCAGCAGCCTCCAGGGGTTTTCAGGCGCCTGGGAGCTGTTTTTT.

This clonotype was counted between two and nine times. A much larger clone differs from this one at a single base, so this may be a read error. The rearrangement uses TRBV10-3 and TRBJ1-2; 7 bases match TRBD1. The germline gives CDR1 ENHRY, CDR2 SYGVKD. The CDR3 spans 13 residues. Trimming took 8 bases from V and 6 from J; bases not matched to a gene: 9. The CDR3 sequence is CAIHPRDSNGYTF. In nucleotides, the CDR3 is TGTGCCATCCACCCTCGGGACAGTAATGGCTACACCTTC.

Turning to this clonotype: The junction differs from germline at one of its ends, possibly a read error. The J gene is TRBJ2-3, the V gene TRBV6-4, with a weak D call TRBD2 (6 bases). The V gene's germline CDR1 is MRHNA and CDR2 SNTAGT. This CDR3 is built from 16 residues. The CDR3 loop is CTSSNSQSGSTDTQYF. CDR3 DNA sequence: TGTACCAGCAGTAACTCACAGAGCGGGAGCACAGATACGCAGTATTTT.

As concerns this clonotype: At one end the junction does not follow the germline gene, possibly because of a read error. This rearrangement joins TRBV11-1 to TRBJ2-7, with a possible D match to TRBD2 (6 bases). The germline V gene encodes CDR1 SGHAT and CDR2 FQDESV (reference sequence). The CDR3 sequence is 15 residues long. The CDR3 DNA follows: TGTGTCAGCAGCTTAACGGGATCGGGAGAATGGGAGCAATACTTC. Its translation: CVSSLTGSGEWEQYF.

In this sample, this clonotype turned up a few times. A single base separates this from a much larger clone, so it may be a read error. The rearrangement uses TRBV6-1 and TRBJ2-5; possible D gene TRBD1, 6 bases. CDR3 length: 18 amino acids. CDR1 and CDR2 from the germline V gene are MNHNS and SASEGT. CDR3 coding DNA: TGTGTCAGCAGTGAAAATTTAATGGGGGCGGCCGTTGGAGGGACCCAGTACTTC. It translates to CVSSENLMGAAVGGTQYF.

This clonotype appeared once. A much more abundant neighbour one base away suggests this may be a read error. This rearrangement joins TRBV7-9 to TRBJ2-4; 7 bases fit TRBD1. CDR1 and CDR2 from the germline V gene are SEHNR and FQNEAQ (reference sequence). Trimming cost V 4 bases and J 1 base; bases outside gene matches: 7. The CDR3 has 16 amino acids. CDR3 nucleotides: TGTGCCAGCAGCTCAGAGGGGGCGCAGGCCAAAAACATTCAGTACTTC. Translation gives CASSSEGAQAKNIQYF.

Worth noting for this clonotype: The junction does not match germline at one end; this may be a read error. V and J are TRBV29-1 and TRBJ1-1; D is ambiguous. From germline, CDR1 is SQVTM and CDR2 ANQGSEA. The CDR3 is made up of 12 amino acids. The CDR3 DNA follows: TGCAGCGGGGCGACGGTGAACACTGAAGTTTTCTTT. As protein: CSGATVNTEVFF.

About this clonotype: One junction end does not reproduce the germline sequence, and a read error may be involved. The V gene is TRBV6-2 or TRBV6-3, the J gene TRBJ1-5; D is perhaps TRBD1 (6 bases). The CDR3 length is 17 residues. Looked up from germline, CDR1 is MNHEY and CDR2 is SVGEGT. The DNA of the CDR3 is TGTGACAGCAGTTACTCTCCTTACAGGGATAGCAATCAGCCCCAGCATTTT. Its translation: CDSSYSPYRDSNQPQHF.

Points on this clonotype: No conserved phenylalanine or tryptophan is present at the end of the CDR3, so a read error is the likely explanation. This chain uses TRBV6-2 or TRBV6-3 with TRBJ2-5; 9 bases are a match to TRBD2. Germline CDR1 reads MNHEY; CDR2 reads SVGEGT. The CDR3 loop spans 17 amino acids. Here the CDR3 DNA reads TGTGCCAGCAGTTATGGTTCAGCGGGAGGATGGGGAGAGACTCAGTACTTA. Amino acids: CASSYGSAGGWGETQYL.

Remarks on this clonotype: Since the CDR3 does not end with the conserved phenylalanine or tryptophan, this likely comes from a read error. The rearrangement joins TRBV29-1 to TRBJ2-3, with 12 bases identical to TRBD2. Germline V lookup: CDR1 SQVTM, CDR2 ANQGSEA. The CDR3 extends over 16 amino acids. CDR3 region: CNVLGLAGISTDTQYL. The CDR3 DNA reads as TGCAACGTTCTTGGACTAGCGGGGATAAGCACAGATACGCAGTATTTA.

Of note for this clonotype: At one boundary the junction diverges from the germline segment, which might be a read error. V gene TRBV6-2 or TRBV6-3 combines with J gene TRBJ2-7, with D tentatively TRBD2 (5 bases). The germline gives CDR1 MNHEY, CDR2 SVGEGT. This CDR3 contains 18 residues. The CDR3 sequence: CASSHLNGLHPSSCEQYF. The CDR3 bases are TGTGCCAGCAGTCACCTAAATGGACTTCACCCGAGCTCCTGCGAGCAGTACTTC.

A remark on this clonotype: A read error may account for a junction end that differs from germline. The chain has TRBV6-1 and TRBJ2-2; D possibly matches TRBD1 or TRBD2 (6 bases each). Germline V gives CDR1 MNHNS, CDR2 SASEGT. The CDR3 is 15 amino acids. The CDR3 here is CANRSGGAGTGELFF. In DNA form, the CDR3 reads TGTGCCAACAGGTCCGGGGGCGCGGGTACCGGGGAGTTGTTTTTT.

Note on this clonotype: Being one base from a much bigger clone, this may be a read error. The genes are TRBV20-1 and TRBJ1-3; D uncertain. CDR1 is DFQATT and CDR2 is SNEGSKA in the germline V gene (reference sequence). This CDR3 spans 14 amino acids. Trimming took 7 bases from V and 0 from J, leaving 13 bases between them. The CDR3 region is CSGEGGSSGNTIYF. CDR3 sequence (DNA): TGCAGTGGGGAGGGCGGTTCCTCTGGAAACACCATATATTTT.